This T cell receptor (beta chain) appears in the sequencing data of a study of shared clonotypes between healthy human individuals. The test was conducted at deep level. Sorted-subset replicate PCR reactions were performed with 150 to 200 ng DNA, corresponding to roughly 31,000 T cell genomes. As originally analysed: ImmunoSEQ output lacked quality scores and full-length reads, limiting matched filtering. Measured with immunoSEQ multiplex PCR; TCRdb has only the in-frame clones, and not every one. Clonal size and the V and J genes are those of that table, whereas D and trimming came from the DNA. The table records about 1.1 million clones, 78% of them present only once. There are 14 residues in the CDR3. Germline V CDR1 and CDR2: SGHTA, FQGTGA. V trimming: 2 bases; J trimming: 10 bases; junction bases outside the gene matches: 5. On this clone itself: What it recognizes is unknown.

Study observations and caveats: Clonotypes shared by all four sorted-subset donors had higher generation probabilities than non-shared clonotypes.

The chain employs TRBV7-3 and TRBJ2-1, with 10 positions matching TRBD2. This clonotype was sampled from a man between 18 and 29 years old in good health. Some clones in this sample may be carry-over from other donors' samples. The sequencing sample was made of memory CD4+ T cells from PBMCs. Subset in this sample: CD45RA-negative fraction. The CDR3 sequence is CASSLLAGVSEQFF. The CDR3 DNA sequence: TGTGCCAGCAGCTTACTAGCGGGAGTTTCGGAGCAGTTCTTC.